The 25 T cell receptor beta chains reported below all come from one sample, sequenced in a study of blood T cell repertoires in COVID-19. Assay used: immunoSEQ multiplex PCR; TCRdb lists only in-frame clones, some missing. The data contain 150,000 to 190,000 clones, roughly 72% of them singletons. The specimen was peripheral blood. The receptors shown here come from a woman aged 80 or over with acute or convalescent COVID-19.

This clone has just one count. The V and J genes are TRBV2 and TRBJ1-1; D gene ambiguous. The CDR3 is 14 amino acids. The V end was cut by 3 bases, the J end by 1 base, with 9 bases between. The germline gives CDR1 SNHLY, CDR2 FYNNEI. CDR3 sequence reads: CASSERRENTEAFF. The CDR3 nucleotides are TGTGCCAGCAGTGAGAGGAGGGAGAACACTGAAGCTTTCTTT.

The chain joins TRBV5-1 to TRBJ2-2, with D tentatively TRBD1 (5 bases). The CDR3 length is 15 residues. Germline assignment: CDR1 SGHRS and CDR2 YFSETQ. V shed 0 bases and J shed 0 bases, with 6 bases lying between them. The CDR3 DNA follows: TGCGCCAGCAGCTTGGGACAGCCGAACACCGGGGAGCTGTTTTTT. Translation gives CASSLGQPNTGELFF. Full variable domain (remainder filled in from reference TRBV5-1 and TRBJ2-2): KAGVTQTPRYLIKTRGQQVTLSCSPISGHRSVSWYQQTPGQGLQFLFEYFSETQRNKGNFPGRFSGRQFSNSRSEMNVSTLELGDSALYLCASSLGQPNTGELFFGEGSRLTVL.

This clone has just a few counts. The chain joins TRBV7-2 to TRBJ1-5; D perhaps matches TRBD1 (5 bases). Per the germline V gene, CDR1 is SGHTA and CDR2 is FQGNSA. The length of the CDR3 is 15 residues. V was clipped by 5 bases and J by 2 bases, with 13 bases between them. The CDR3 region has the DNA TGTGCCAGCAGCGCCCAGGGTTATGGCAATCAGCCCCAGCATTTT. Translated: CASSAQGYGNQPQHF.

Here the CDR3 reads CASSRLQGSDEQFF. The CDR3 DNA follows: TGTGCCAGCAGCCGGTTACAAGGGAGTGATGAGCAGTTCTTC. J is TRBJ2-1 and V is TRBV14, with D perhaps TRBD2 (5 bases). The germline V gene encodes CDR1 SGHDN and CDR2 FVKESK. The ends were cut back, 4 bases at V and 8 bases at J, with 15 bases in the middle. The CDR3 consists of 14 residues.

The chain is built from TRBV19 and TRBJ1-2, with 7 bases that match TRBD1. V dropped 4 bases and J dropped 2; count of bases not matched to a gene: 4. The CDR3 totals 14 residues. Per germline, CDR1 LNHDA and CDR2 SQIVND (reference sequence). The CDR3 loop reads CASSTKTGNYGYTF. Here the CDR3 DNA reads TGTGCCAGTAGTACGAAGACAGGGAACTATGGCTACACCTTC.

This clone was found a few times. The rearrangement joins TRBV7-8 to TRBJ2-3; tentative D call: TRBD2 (7 bases). V was trimmed by 5 bases and J by 1 base, leaving 13 bases between them. Germline loops: CDR1 SGHVS, CDR2 FQNEAQ. The CDR3 spans 15 residues. CDR3 coding DNA: TGTGCCAGCAGCCGCGTCGGGGGGCGCACAGATACGCAGTATTTT. Translation: CASSRVGGRTDTQYF.

For the CDR3, the DNA is TGTGCCAGTAGTAGAACAGGGAATGGGGACTATGGCTACACCTTC. Its translation: CASSRTGNGDYGYTF. The gene calls are TRBV19 and TRBJ1-2; tentatively, D is TRBD1 (6 bases). Per germline, CDR1 LNHDA and CDR2 SQIVND (reference sequence). The CDR3 is made up of 15 amino acids. V was clipped by 4 bases and J by 3 bases, with 15 bases between them.

The rearrangement joins TRBV6-5 to TRBJ2-7; TRBD1 agrees at 8 bases. This CDR3 spans 14 amino acids. Trimming took 7 bases from V and 6 from J; bases not matched to a gene: 11. The germline gives CDR1 MNHEY, CDR2 SVGAGI. The CDR3 here is CASIDRGSLGEQYF. DNA of the CDR3: TGTGCCAGCATCGACAGGGGTTCGTTGGGCGAGCAGTACTTC.

The chain links TRBV2 to TRBJ1-5, with unresolved D. This CDR3 region has 15 residues. Germline lookup yields CDR1 SNHLY and CDR2 FYNNEI. V dropped 7 bases and J dropped 5 bases, with 18 bases sitting between them. The CDR3 bases are TGTGCCAGCAAAATGGGGTTAGGGCGGGATCAGCCCCAGCATTTT. Amino acids: CASKMGLGRDQPQHF.

The V and J genes are TRBV6-2 or TRBV6-3 and TRBJ2-3, with D tentatively TRBD1 (6 bases). V lost 5 bases and J 2 bases, leaving 17 bases between the germline ends. This CDR3 comprises 16 residues. Looked up from germline, CDR1 is MNHEY and CDR2 is SVGEGT. CDR3 amino acids: CASSDPTGISTDTQYF. CDR3 sequence (DNA): TGTGCCAGCAGTGACCCTACAGGGATTTCCACAGATACGCAGTATTTT.

The V and J genes are TRBV6-5 and TRBJ2-7, with 11 bases fitting TRBD2. Germline V CDR1 and CDR2: MNHEY, SVGAGI. The junction had 6 bases not matched to a gene; V was cut back by 6 bases and J by 2 bases. The CDR3 loop spans 15 amino acids. In DNA, the CDR3 is TGTGCCAGCAGGGCCGGGACTAGCGGCGCCTACGAGCAGTACTTC. This translates into CASRAGTSGAYEQYF.

The rearrangement uses TRBV19 and TRBJ2-3, with D possibly TRBD1 on 6 matching bases. The germline V and J ends were trimmed by 5 bases and 4 bases, with 16 bases remaining between them. This CDR3 region has 15 residues. Germline V lookup: CDR1 LNHDA, CDR2 SQIVND (reference sequence). CDR3 sequence (DNA): TGTGCCAGTAGTCGGACCCAGGGGTTACCAGATACGCAGTATTTT. This gives the protein CASSRTQGLPDTQYF. Based on the CDR3 plus reference TRBV19 and TRBJ2-3, the full variable domain is DGGITQSPKYLFRKEGQNVTLSCEQNLNHDAMYWYRQDPGQGLRLIYYSQIVNDFQKGDIAEGYSVSREKKESFPLTVTSAQKNPTAFYLCASSRTQGLPDTQYFGPGTRLTVL.

The chain is built from TRBV7-8 and TRBJ1-1; D may be TRBD1 (5 bases). This CDR3 has 13 residues. The germline V gene encodes CDR1 SGHVS and CDR2 FQNEAQ. V was shortened by 3 bases and J by 3 bases, with 8 bases between the two germline ends. CDR3 region: CASSFKGDTEAFF. Written as DNA, the CDR3 is TGTGCCAGCAGCTTCAAAGGGGACACTGAAGCTTTCTTT.

V and J are TRBV19 and TRBJ1-1; TRBD1 matches at 7 bases. CDR1 LNHDA and CDR2 SQIVND come from the germline V gene (reference sequence). After removal of 4 bases from V and 4 bases from J, the junction contained 9 bases not matched to a gene. The length of the CDR3 is 15 residues. The CDR3 DNA is TGTGCCAGTAGTAGAACAGGGGTAGGGAGCACTGAAGCTTTCTTT. The encoded protein is CASSRTGVGSTEAFF.

The rearrangement links TRBV27 to TRBJ1-2, with 10 bases aligning to TRBD1. CDR1 and CDR2 from the germline V gene are MNHEY and SMNVEV (reference sequence). The CDR3 extends over 15 amino acids. Trimming took 2 bases from V and 0 from J; bases not matched to a gene: 0. The CDR3 protein is CASSLGTGANYGYTF. The CDR3 nucleotides are TGTGCCAGCAGTTTAGGGACAGGGGCTAACTATGGCTACACCTTC.

This chain joins TRBV19 and TRBJ2-5; TRBD2 aligns across 14 bases. Germline V gene lookup returns CDR1 LNHDA and CDR2 SQIVND (reference sequence). The CDR3 is 18 residues long. V was clipped by 4 bases and J by 5 bases; unmatched bases: 12. In nucleotides, the CDR3 is TGTGCCAGTAGTAGCCAGGGGACTAGCGGGGGCGGTGGGGAGACCCAGTACTTC. It codes for CASSSQGTSGGGGETQYF.

The chain carries TRBV20-1 and TRBJ2-1, with 9 bases identical to TRBD1. Germline V gene lookup returns CDR1 DFQATT and CDR2 SNEGSKA (reference sequence). The CDR3 extends over 16 amino acids. V was pared by 3 bases and J by 7 bases, with 13 bases of the junction left unmatched. The DNA for the CDR3 is TGCAGTGCTAGTCCTGCGGACAGGGGAGTGAGGAATGAGCAGTTCTTC. As protein: CSASPADRGVRNEQFF.

The chain couples TRBV5-6 to TRBJ1-1; 10 nucleotides match TRBD1. V trimming: 3 bases; J trimming: 3 bases; junction bases outside the gene matches: 5. Germline loops: CDR1 SGHDT, CDR2 YYEEEE. The length of the CDR3 is 15 residues. The CDR3 DNA reads as TGTGCCAGCAGCTCCGGGACAGGGGTGGACACTGAAGCTTTCTTT. It specifies CASSSGTGVDTEAFF.

The gene calls are TRBV5-1 and TRBJ2-5; 11 nucleotides agree with TRBD2. CDR3 length equals 18 residues. Looked up from germline, CDR1 is SGHRS and CDR2 is YFSETQ. J gave up 5 bases and V 0 bases, and 12 bases lay outside the gene matches. The CDR3, as DNA: TGCGCCAGCAGCTTGGCCCCGATAGCGGGAGGGCCGGGGGAGACCCAGTACTTC. It specifies CASSLAPIAGGPGETQYF.

The chain recombines TRBV3-1 (or the pseudogene TRBV3-2) with TRBJ1-1, with D unclear. This CDR3 has 15 residues. The V and J ends lost 0 bases and 4 bases respectively, with 12 bases between them. Germline CDR1 LGHDT, CDR2 YNNKEL (reference sequence). The chain's CDR3 is CASSQDVGVSTEAFF. The DNA of the CDR3 is TGTGCCAGCAGCCAAGATGTCGGGGTAAGCACTGAAGCTTTCTTT.

Only a few counts were recorded for this clone. The chain carries TRBV7-2 and TRBJ1-5, with 10 nucleotides matching TRBD1. With V trimmed by 4 bases and J by 9 bases, 6 bases remained unmatched. CDR3 length: 14 residues. CDR1 is SGHTA, CDR2 FQGNSA, per germline. Written as DNA, the CDR3 is TGTGCCAGCAGCTCGGACAGGGGGATTGGGCCCCAGCATTTT. This encodes CASSSDRGIGPQHF. Drawing the rest from reference TRBV7-2 and TRBJ1-5, the complete variable domain is GAGVSQSPSNKVTEKGKDVELRCDPISGHTALYWYRQSLGQGLEFLIYFQGNSAPDKSGLPSDRFSAERTGGSVSTLTIQRTQQEDSAVYLCASSSDRGIGPQHFGDGTRLSIL.

The chain couples TRBV27 to TRBJ1-1; tentatively, D is TRBD1 (6 bases). Trimming shortened V by 1 base and J by 0 bases, and 15 bases separated the two germline ends. Germline-derived CDR1 and CDR2 are MNHEY and SMNVEV (reference sequence). CDR3 length: 17 residues. The DNA of the CDR3 is TGTGCCAGCAGTTTATACCGGACAGAGAGGGTGAACACTGAAGCTTTCTTT. Residues: CASSLYRTERVNTEAFF.

The chain is built from TRBV9 and TRBJ2-3, with 8 bases lining up with TRBD2. V trimming: 4 bases; J trimming: 5 bases; junction bases outside the gene matches: 9. CDR1 SGDLS and CDR2 YYNGEE come from the germline V gene. The CDR3 length is 15 residues. The CDR3: CASSTIPGGVDTQYF. DNA for the CDR3: TGTGCCAGCAGCACCATACCGGGGGGGGTAGATACGCAGTATTTT.

The gene calls are TRBV6-1 and TRBJ1-5; D is uncertain. Germline CDR1 reads MNHNS; CDR2 reads SASEGT. This CDR3 has 16 amino acids. The ends were cut back, 0 bases at V and 0 bases at J, with 9 bases in the middle. The DNA of the CDR3 is TGTGCCAGCAGTGAAGCCTGGCAGATTAGCAATCAGCCCCAGCATTTT. Its translation is CASSEAWQISNQPQHF.

This clone was counted a few times. V gene TRBV15 combines with J gene TRBJ2-5; TRBD1 agrees at 7 bases. V lost 4 bases and J lost 4; bases outside the gene matches: 9. Germline CDR1 and CDR2: LNHNV and YYDKDF (reference sequence). The CDR3 covers 15 residues. The chain's CDR3 is CATSKLETGLETQYF. DNA for the CDR3: TGTGCCACCAGCAAGCTGGAGACAGGGTTAGAGACCCAGTACTTC.